This T cell receptor (beta chain) originates from a study of OX40 agonist ivuxolimab in advanced cancers. Produced via immunoSEQ multiplex PCR; TCRdb's table is partial and in-frame only. This sample carries about 55,000 clones, approximately 84% of them seen once, and the ten largest clones take roughly 13%. There are 15 residues in the CDR3. Trimming stripped 2 bases from V and 1 base from J, with 8 bases between. Germline CDR1 reads MNHEY; CDR2 reads SVGAGI. V usage is TRBV6-5 and J usage is TRBJ2-2; tentative D call: TRBD2 (5 bases). The sample consisted of CD4+ or CD8+ T cells sorted from blood, taken in a trial of the OX40 agonist ivuxolimab. This clonotype originated in an adult with an advanced solid tumor such as melanoma, head and neck, liver or kidney cancer. This CDR3 reads CASSYGGRNTGELFF. The CDR3 DNA sequence: TGTGCCAGCAGTTACGGAGGCCGGAACACCGGGGAGCTGTTTTTT.